Following are 13 T cell receptor beta chains from one sample sequenced in a study of PD-L1 blockade in urothelial cancer. Profiled with immunoSEQ multiplex PCR; TCRdb holds only in-frame clones, not every one. Counted here are approximately 100,000 clones, roughly nine tenths occurring once; the ten biggest clones make up 0.8% to 1%. The specimen was PBMCs, collected around atezolizumab (anti-PD-L1) treatment. Receptors originate from a woman older than 75 with urothelial cancer.

The V gene is TRBV4-2, the J gene TRBJ2-7, with D unresolved. This CDR3 contains 16 residues. Trimming cost V 4 bases and J 4 bases, with 20 bases left between them. The germline CDR1 and CDR2 sequences are LGHNA and YNFKEQ. CDR3 in amino acids: CASSRTHTAEWYEQYF. The CDR3 nucleotides read TGTGCCAGCAGCCGCACTCATACCGCCGAGTGGTACGAGCAGTACTTC.

The chain joins TRBV28 to TRBJ1-2; D possibly corresponds to TRBD1 (5 bases). Germline CDR1 reads MDHEN; CDR2 reads SYDVKM. CDR3 length: 13 residues. Trimming removed 1 base from V and 8 bases from J, with 11 bases in between. CDR3 loop: CASSLSGVGGYTF. The CDR3 nucleotides read TGTGCCAGCAGTTTATCGGGGGTGGGAGGCTACACCTTC.

The chain carries TRBV7-7 and TRBJ2-2, with 10 bases identical to TRBD1. This CDR3 contains 16 residues. V lost 3 bases to trimming and J lost 4 bases; unmatched junction nucleotides: 5. Germline V gene lookup returns CDR1 SSHAT and CDR2 FNYEAQ (reference sequence). The chain's CDR3 is CASSLGQGLSTGELFF. The CDR3, as DNA: TGTGCCAGCAGCTTGGGACAGGGGTTGAGCACCGGGGAGCTGTTTTTT.

Only one count was recorded for this clone. The chain joins TRBV5-5 to TRBJ2-7; 8 bases match TRBD1. J lost 6 bases, V lost 4 bases, and 12 bases had no gene match. Germline V lookup: CDR1 SGHKS, CDR2 YYEKEE (reference sequence). CDR3 size: 15 residues. Here the CDR3 DNA reads TGTGCCAGCAGCCCGCCGGACAGGGTCGGGTTCGAGCAGTACTTC. Its protein is CASSPPDRVGFEQYF.

The CDR3 loop reads CASSERNEQFF. In nucleotides, the CDR3 is TGTGCCAGCAGTGAGCGGAATGAGCAGTTCTTC. The J gene is TRBJ2-1, the V gene TRBV6-1; D is uncertain. Germline lookup yields CDR1 MNHNS and CDR2 SASEGT. The CDR3 totals 11 residues. Trimming pared 3 bases from V and 7 bases from J, leaving 4 bases between.

The chain combines TRBV5-1 with TRBJ2-5; 8 bases line up with TRBD1. The CDR3 has 15 residues. J gave up 9 bases and V 4 bases, and 14 bases lay outside the gene matches. Germline values: CDR1 SGHRS, CDR2 YFSETQ. The CDR3 spells CASSPEAGGPKAQYF. Written as DNA, the CDR3 is TGCGCCAGCAGCCCCGAAGCAGGGGGCCCCAAGGCCCAGTACTTC.

The V gene is TRBV5-1, the J gene TRBJ2-5, with a possible D match to TRBD1 (6 bases). CDR1 and CDR2 from the germline V gene are SGHRS and YFSETQ. Trimming pared 0 bases from V and 1 base from J, leaving 13 bases between. This CDR3 is 16 amino acids long. The CDR3 region is CASSLDPVGGQETQYF. The CDR3 coding sequence is TGCGCCAGCAGCTTGGACCCTGTAGGGGGCCAAGAGACCCAGTACTTC.

This chain links TRBV5-4 with TRBJ1-2, with a possible D match to TRBD1 (6 bases). CDR1 and CDR2 from the germline V gene are SGHNT and YYREEE (reference sequence). V was cut by 0 bases and J by 7 bases, with 16 bases left in between. The CDR3 runs to 15 residues. The CDR3 sequence: CASSLAGTGFSGYTF. Written as DNA, the CDR3 is TGTGCCAGCAGCTTGGCCGGTACAGGGTTTAGTGGCTACACCTTC.

The chain has TRBV28 and TRBJ1-5; TRBD1 matches at 7 bases. CDR3 length: 14 residues. Germline V CDR1 and CDR2: MDHEN, SYDVKM. J lost 5 bases, V lost 5 bases, and 6 bases had no gene match. CDR3: CASSPVTGHQPQHF. The DNA for the CDR3 is TGTGCCAGCAGTCCCGTGACAGGGCATCAGCCCCAGCATTTT.

The sample holds one count of this clone. The V call is TRBV28, the J call TRBJ2-5, with D perhaps TRBD2 (6 bases). The CDR3 runs to 15 residues. With 3 bases removed from V and 5 bases from J, the gap between germline ends came to 16 bases. CDR1 is MDHEN and CDR2 is SYDVKM in the germline V gene. The CDR3 nucleotides read TGTGCCAGCAGTTTTGGTAGCGGAGAGGTGGAGACCCAGTACTTC. It codes for CASSFGSGEVETQYF.

The gene calls are TRBV2 and TRBJ2-7, with 7 bases lining up with TRBD1. Germline CDR1 and CDR2: SNHLY and FYNNEI. The V gene end was trimmed by 6 bases and the J gene end by 2 bases; junction bases not matched to a gene: 7. The CDR3 is 14 amino acids. CDR3 residues: CASSETGVPYEQYF. CDR3 coding DNA: TGTGCCAGCAGCGAAACAGGGGTCCCCTACGAGCAGTACTTC.

Note on this clone: This sample includes further DNA sequences coding for the same CDR3. The chain links TRBV6-5 to TRBJ1-1, with a possible D match to TRBD1 (6 bases). With 0 bases removed from V and 1 base from J, the gap between germline ends came to 9 bases. Germline V gives CDR1 MNHEY, CDR2 SVGAGI. This CDR3 region has 15 residues. CDR3 loop: CASSYSGQWNTEAFF. The CDR3 region has the DNA TGTGCCAGCAGTTACTCGGGACAATGGAACACTGAAGCTTTCTTT.

The chain recombines TRBV5-1 with TRBJ2-3; D perhaps matches TRBD2 (6 bases). Germline loops: CDR1 SGHRS, CDR2 YFSETQ. Trimming left V 4 bases short and J 4 bases short, with 19 bases between. The CDR3 runs to 16 residues. CDR3 coding DNA: TGCGCCAGCAGCCTGTCGGAGGGGAGTGTGGCAGATACGCAGTATTTT. Its translation: CASSLSEGSVADTQYF.